The clone carrying this T cell receptor beta chain appeared many times. What it binds is not known. The sample originates from a study of response to subunit inactivated influenza vaccine. Regarding the study as a whole: The study's authors posited that every seasonal influenza vaccination enlists few new T cells.

TCRdb redid the calling of the RT-PCR reads with MiXCR, one entry per CDR3 protein. The repertoire has about 780,000 distinct CDR3 sequences, approximately 17% of them found once; the top ten carry 11%. This sample comprised PBMCs from blood, obtained 4 to 6 days after vaccination. This receptor was taken from a man aged 50 to 60 who received an inactivated influenza vaccine.

CDR3 bases: TGTGCCAGCAGTTTGTCACTAGCGGGAGTCAATGAGCAGTTCTTC. Its protein product is CASSLSLAGVNEQFF. The chain is built from TRBV27 and TRBJ2-1; 11 bases match TRBD2. CDR3 length: 15 residues. Germline CDR1 and CDR2: MNHEY and SMNVEV (reference sequence). Trimming at V came to 3 bases and at J to 6 bases, leaving 4 bases not matched to a gene.